The 2 T cell receptor beta chains below were found in one sample sequenced in a study of shared clonotypes between healthy human individuals. The repertoire was sequenced with immunoSEQ multiplex PCR; TCRdb's copy has only in-frame clones and lacks some. This table has approximately 470,000 clones, approximately 78% appearing once. Sequencing was done on a sample of PBMCs. These receptors were taken from a woman aged 40 to 49 in good health. Some clones in this sample may be carry-over from other donors' samples.

The chain has TRBV11-3 and TRBJ2-1; D unresolved. The CDR3 extends over 12 amino acids. Germline V gene sequence: CDR1 SGHNT, CDR2 YENEEA. V lost 1 base and J 6 bases, leaving 4 bases between the germline ends. DNA of the CDR3: TGTGCCAGCAGCTTAGTGGCCAATGAGCAGTTCTTC. Translation: CASSLVANEQFF.

V gene TRBV5-1 combines with J gene TRBJ2-5, with TRBD2 matching over 9 bases. The V and J ends lost 4 bases and 4 bases, in that order; junction bases with no gene match: 11. CDR3 length: 16 amino acids. Germline values: CDR1 SGHRS, CDR2 YFSETQ. CDR3 sequence reads: CASSIQAGGGRETQYF. CDR3 nucleotide sequence: TGCGCCAGCAGCATTCAAGCGGGAGGCGGGCGAGAGACCCAGTACTTC.